The clone carrying this TCR beta chain has ten or more counts. Its matching antigen is unknown. The CDR3 extends over 15 amino acids. The germline V gene has CDR1 MNHNS and CDR2 SASEGT. J lost 8 bases, V lost 6 bases, and 11 bases had no gene match. The data were taken from a study of metastatic and nonmetastatic thyroid tumors. Across the whole study: Repertoires were compared across blood and tumor or nodule tissue from malignant and benign thyroid patients.

All patients reached thyroid surgery having received no treatment beforehand. Authors' processing steps: Clinicopathological groups supplied CDR3 differences that were used to build a distant-metastasis classifier for papillary thyroid cancer. TCRdb reprocessed the PCR reads using MiXCR. TCRdb, not the authors, supplied the V and J calls. This sample has 50,000 to 60,000 clones; roughly 15% occur once, and the top ten carry 2.5% to 3%. Findings of the study overall: Malignant tumors reportedly showed significantly higher TCR beta diversity than benign nodules in both blood and tumor.

This clonotype was sampled from a female donor with papillary thyroid cancer or a benign thyroid nodule (not recorded which). Some clones in this sample may be carry-over from other donors' samples. J is TRBJ1-4 and V is TRBV6-1; 8 bases are shared with TRBD1. The material sequenced was blood. DNA of the CDR3: TGTGCCAGCAGCCTGGGCGGACAGGGTGACGAAAAACTGTTTTTT. Translation: CASSLGGQGDEKLFF.